The 12 T cell receptor beta chains in this list originate from one sample, sequenced in a study of post-analysis software for immune sequencing data. Overall study findings and caveats: A few TRBV segments appeared more often in patients than in controls, and TRBV5-6, TRBV5-1 and TRBV20-1 were among these.

Unique-molecular-identifier-tagged TCR beta cDNA libraries were used. TCRdb reprocessed the PCR reads with MiXCR, giving one entry per CDR3 protein. The sample includes roughly 650,000 distinct CDR3 sequences, over 45% of them seen just once. These receptors have no known antigen. The sample taken for sequencing was blood. The receptors were sampled from a girl aged 2-9 years with multiple sclerosis.

The chain employs TRBV7-9 and TRBJ1-2, with D perhaps matching TRBD1 (6 bases). The CDR3 has 15 amino acids. Germline V gene data show CDR1 as SEHNR and CDR2 as FQNEAQ (reference sequence). Trimming stripped 6 bases from V and 4 bases from J, with 18 bases between. The CDR3 reads CASSREAQGFYGYTF. The CDR3 bases are TGTGCCAGCAGTCGCGAGGCACAGGGTTTCTATGGCTACACCTTC.

The chain couples TRBV5-1 to TRBJ2-5; no definite D call. The better agreement between TRBJ2-7 and the DNA end casts doubt on the J call. This CDR3 comprises 14 residues. Germline assignment: CDR1 SGHRS and CDR2 YFSETQ. The DNA for the CDR3 is TGCGCCAGCGCCAAAGGGTTGGGTCACGGCGAGCAGTACTTC. This gives the protein CASAKGLGHGEQYF.

The chain employs TRBV5-1 and TRBJ1-1; 8 nucleotides match TRBD1. Germline values: CDR1 SGHRS, CDR2 YFSETQ. V lost 4 bases and J lost 4; bases outside the gene matches: 6. The CDR3 spans 14 residues. The CDR3 reads CASSTQGDGTEAFF. CDR3 in DNA: TGCGCCAGCAGCACACAGGGGGATGGCACTGAAGCTTTCTTT.

This rearrangement joins TRBV10-3 to TRBJ2-7; possibly TRBD2 for D (6 bases). Per the germline V gene, CDR1 is ENHRY and CDR2 is SYGVKD. The CDR3 is 15 residues long. Trimming stripped 6 bases from V and 4 bases from J, with 19 bases between. The CDR3: CAISDPMDYRYEQYF. The CDR3 nucleotides read TGTGCCATCAGCGATCCCATGGACTACCGATACGAGCAGTACTTC.

This clonotype was picked up a small number of times. The chain carries TRBV6-5 and TRBJ2-7; possible D gene TRBD1, 5 bases. Germline-derived CDR1 and CDR2 are MNHEY and SVGAGI. V lost 0 bases and J 0 bases, leaving 6 bases between the germline ends. The CDR3 extends over 14 amino acids. The chain's CDR3 is CASSYSDSSYEQYF. The CDR3 DNA sequence: TGTGCCAGCAGTTACTCCGACAGCTCCTACGAGCAGTACTTC.

This clonotype came up a few times. The rearrangement links TRBV12-3 or TRBV12-4 to TRBJ2-1, with 10 bases that match TRBD2. Unmatched junction bases numbered 12, after V lost 10 bases and J lost 6 bases. CDR3 size: 15 residues. CDR3 sequence reads: CATLAPSGSSNEQFF. The CDR3 bases are TGTGCCACCCTAGCCCCTAGCGGGAGTTCCAATGAGCAGTTCTTC.

This clonotype was seen just once. The CDR3 coding sequence is TGTGCCACCAGTGATTTGTCAGGACTAGCGGGGGGGCTTCAGTTCTTC. This codes for CATSDLSGLAGGLQFF. The J gene is TRBJ2-1, the V gene TRBV24-1; 15 bases are a match to TRBD2. The V gene end was trimmed by 0 bases and the J gene end by 13 bases; junction bases not matched to a gene: 6. The CDR3 loop spans 16 amino acids. CDR1 is KGHDR and CDR2 is SFDVKD in the germline V gene.

The chain is built from TRBV12-3 or TRBV12-4 and TRBJ2-5; D may be TRBD1 or TRBD2 (5 bases each). The CDR3 has 15 residues. Deletions cut 5 bases from V and 5 bases from J, with 18 bases between. The CDR3 spells CASSQGTPPRETQYF. The CDR3 DNA is TGTGCCAGCAGTCAAGGGACCCCCCCGCGGGAGACCCAGTACTTC.

V gene TRBV20-1 combines with J gene TRBJ2-3; 8 bases align to TRBD2. V shed 1 base, J shed 2 bases, and the junction held 11 bases outside the gene matches. CDR3 length equals 17 residues. Germline V gene sequence: CDR1 DFQATT, CDR2 SNEGSKA (reference sequence). The CDR3 loop is CSARVIQAGAYTDTQYF. Written as DNA, the CDR3 is TGCAGTGCTAGAGTGATCCAAGCGGGGGCTTACACAGATACGCAGTATTTT.

V usage is TRBV4-3 and J usage is TRBJ1-1; TRBD1 is a possible D gene (6 bases). Trimming shortened V by 1 base and J by 5 bases, and 14 bases separated the two germline ends. The CDR3 covers 15 residues. CDR1 is LGHNA, CDR2 YSLEER, per germline. The CDR3 region has the DNA TGCGCCAGCAGCCAAGGAACAGGGAGTTATACTGAAGCTTTCTTT. As protein: CASSQGTGSYTEAFF.

This chain uses TRBV6-1 with TRBJ2-3; D is unresolved. Germline CDR1 is MNHNS and CDR2 is SASEGT. The V gene lost 2 bases and the J gene lost 0 bases, with 12 bases spanning the gap. The length of the CDR3 is 16 residues. CDR3 residues: CASSERIGRSTDTQYF. CDR3 bases: TGTGCCAGCAGTGAAAGGATTGGCAGGAGCACAGATACGCAGTATTTT.

The chain links TRBV5-1 to TRBJ2-7, with TRBD1 as a possible D gene (5 bases). There are 13 residues in the CDR3. V was clipped by 4 bases and J by 3 bases, with 11 bases between them. Germline V gives CDR1 SGHRS, CDR2 YFSETQ. This chain's CDR3 is CASSQQEYYEQYF. CDR3 nucleotide sequence: TGCGCCAGCAGCCAACAGGAATACTACGAGCAGTACTTC.